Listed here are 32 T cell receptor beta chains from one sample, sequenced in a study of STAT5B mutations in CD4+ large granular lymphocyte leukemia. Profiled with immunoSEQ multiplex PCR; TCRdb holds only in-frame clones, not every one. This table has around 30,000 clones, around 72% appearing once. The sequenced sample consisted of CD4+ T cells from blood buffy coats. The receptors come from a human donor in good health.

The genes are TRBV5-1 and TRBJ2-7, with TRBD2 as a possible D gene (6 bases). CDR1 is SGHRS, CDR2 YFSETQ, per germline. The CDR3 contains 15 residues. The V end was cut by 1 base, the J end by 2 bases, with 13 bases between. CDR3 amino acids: CASSLFPSAAYEQYF. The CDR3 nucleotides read TGCGCCAGCAGCTTGTTTCCTAGCGCAGCCTACGAGCAGTACTTC.

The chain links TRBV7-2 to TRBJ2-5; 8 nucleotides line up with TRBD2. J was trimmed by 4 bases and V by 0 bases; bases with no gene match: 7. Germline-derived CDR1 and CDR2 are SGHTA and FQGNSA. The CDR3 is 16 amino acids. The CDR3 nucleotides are TGTGCCAGCAGCTTAGCGGAGAACGGGGGGGGAGAGACCCAGTACTTC. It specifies CASSLAENGGGETQYF.

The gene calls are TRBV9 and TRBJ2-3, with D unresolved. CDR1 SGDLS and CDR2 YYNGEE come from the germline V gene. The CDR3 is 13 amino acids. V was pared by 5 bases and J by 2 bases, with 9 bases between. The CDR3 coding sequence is TGTGCCAGCAGGCCGGACCCCACAGATACGCAGTATTTT. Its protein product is CASRPDPTDTQYF. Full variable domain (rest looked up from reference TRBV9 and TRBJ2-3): DSGVTQTPKHLITATGQRVTLRCSPRSGDLSVYWYQQSLDQGLQFLIQYYNGEERAKGNILERFSAQQFPDLHSELNLSSLELGDSALYFCASRPDPTDTQYFGPGTRLTVL.

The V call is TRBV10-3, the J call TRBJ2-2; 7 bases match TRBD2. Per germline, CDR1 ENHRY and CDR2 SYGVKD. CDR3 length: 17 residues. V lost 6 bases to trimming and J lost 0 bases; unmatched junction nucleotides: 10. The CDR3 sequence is CAISAPREGPNTGELFF. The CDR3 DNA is TGTGCCATCAGCGCACCCAGGGAGGGTCCGAACACCGGGGAGCTGTTTTTT.

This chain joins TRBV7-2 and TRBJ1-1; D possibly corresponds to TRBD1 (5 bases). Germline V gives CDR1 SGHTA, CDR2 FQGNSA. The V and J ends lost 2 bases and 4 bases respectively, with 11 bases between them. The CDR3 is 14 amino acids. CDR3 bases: TGTGCCAGCAGCTTACAGGGAATGGGCACTGAAGCTTTCTTT. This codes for CASSLQGMGTEAFF.

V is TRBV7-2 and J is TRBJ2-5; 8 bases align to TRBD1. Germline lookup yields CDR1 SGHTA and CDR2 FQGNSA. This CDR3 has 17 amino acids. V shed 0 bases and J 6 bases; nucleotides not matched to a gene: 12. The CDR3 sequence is CASSLALQTGAMKTQYF. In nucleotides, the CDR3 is TGTGCCAGCAGCTTAGCCTTACAGACAGGGGCTATGAAGACCCAGTACTTC. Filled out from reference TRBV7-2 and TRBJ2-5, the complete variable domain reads GAGVSQSPSNKVTEKGKDVELRCDPISGHTALYWYRQSLGQGLEFLIYFQGNSAPDKSGLPSDRFSAERTGGSVSTLTIQRTQQEDSAVYLCASSLALQTGAMKTQYFGPGTRLLVL.

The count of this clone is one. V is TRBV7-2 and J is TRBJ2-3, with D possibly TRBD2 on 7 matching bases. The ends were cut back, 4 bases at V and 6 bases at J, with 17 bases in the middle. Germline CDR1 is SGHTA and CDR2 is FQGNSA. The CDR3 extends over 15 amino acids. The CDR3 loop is CASSSWGGGGDTQYF. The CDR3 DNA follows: TGTGCCAGCAGCTCGTGGGGGGGCGGTGGGGATACGCAGTATTTT.

The CDR3 region is CSVGPTGSTDTQYF. The CDR3 DNA reads as TGCAGCGTTGGGCCGACAGGGAGCACAGATACGCAGTATTTT. The chain is built from TRBV29-1 and TRBJ2-3; TRBD1 matches at 7 bases. Germline CDR1 and CDR2: SQVTM and ANQGSEA. Germline trimming cut 4 bases from V and 0 bases from J; bases unmatched to any gene: 4. The CDR3 consists of 14 residues.

The CDR3 protein is CASSGGQRGPYGYTF. CDR3 nucleotides: TGTGCCAGCAGCGGGGGCCAGAGGGGGCCCTATGGCTACACCTTC. The rearrangement joins TRBV9 to TRBJ1-2; 7 bases fit TRBD1. The germline V gene has CDR1 SGDLS and CDR2 YYNGEE. After removal of 3 bases from V and 4 bases from J, the junction contained 9 bases not matched to a gene. The CDR3 runs 15 residues.

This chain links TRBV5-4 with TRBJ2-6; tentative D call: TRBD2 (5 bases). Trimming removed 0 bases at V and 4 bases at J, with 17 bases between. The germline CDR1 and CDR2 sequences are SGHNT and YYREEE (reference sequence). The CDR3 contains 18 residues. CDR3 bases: TGTGCCAGCAGCTTGGAAATCCGGACTCTCGGCGGGGCCAACGTCCTGACTTTC. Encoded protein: CASSLEIRTLGGANVLTF.

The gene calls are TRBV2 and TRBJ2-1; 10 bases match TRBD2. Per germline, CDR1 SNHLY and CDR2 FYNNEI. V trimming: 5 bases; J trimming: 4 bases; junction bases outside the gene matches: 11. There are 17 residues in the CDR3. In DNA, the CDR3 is TGTGCCAGCAGTTACAGTCCTACTAGCGGGGTATACAATGAGCAGTTCTTC. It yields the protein CASSYSPTSGVYNEQFF.

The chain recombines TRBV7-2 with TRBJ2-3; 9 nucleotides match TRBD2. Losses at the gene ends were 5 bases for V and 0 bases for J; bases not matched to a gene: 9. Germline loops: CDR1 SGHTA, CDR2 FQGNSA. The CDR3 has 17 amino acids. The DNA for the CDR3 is TGTGCCAGCAGCCCTAGGCGGGGGGGGTTTAGCACAGATACGCAGTATTTT. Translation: CASSPRRGGFSTDTQYF.

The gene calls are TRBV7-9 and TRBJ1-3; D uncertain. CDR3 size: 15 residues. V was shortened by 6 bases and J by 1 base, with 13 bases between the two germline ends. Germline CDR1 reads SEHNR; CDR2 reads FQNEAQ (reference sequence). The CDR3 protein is CASSPTAASGNTIYF. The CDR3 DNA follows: TGTGCCAGCAGTCCAACCGCTGCATCTGGAAACACCATATATTTT.

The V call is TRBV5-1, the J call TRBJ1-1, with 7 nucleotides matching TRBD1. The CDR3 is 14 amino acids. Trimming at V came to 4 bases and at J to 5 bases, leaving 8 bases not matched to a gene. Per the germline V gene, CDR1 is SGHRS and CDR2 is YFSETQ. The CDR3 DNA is TGCGCCAGCAGCCTAACAGGGGACGGTACTGAAGCTTTCTTT. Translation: CASSLTGDGTEAFF.

The CDR3 loop is CAWSPRTATGELFF. CDR3 coding DNA: TGTGCCTGGAGTCCCCGGACAGCCACCGGGGAGCTGTTTTTT. The chain has TRBV30 and TRBJ2-2; D may be TRBD1 (6 bases). The CDR3 has 14 residues. V lost 2 bases and J 4 bases, leaving 11 bases between the germline ends. The germline gives CDR1 GTSNPN, CDR2 SVGIG (reference sequence). Full variable domain (rest looked up from reference TRBV30 and TRBJ2-2): SQTIHQWPATLVQPVGSPLSLECTVEGTSNPNLYWYRQAAGRGLQLLFYSVGIGQISSEVPQNLSASRPQDRQFILSSKKLLLSDSGFYLCAWSPRTATGELFFGEGSRLTVL.

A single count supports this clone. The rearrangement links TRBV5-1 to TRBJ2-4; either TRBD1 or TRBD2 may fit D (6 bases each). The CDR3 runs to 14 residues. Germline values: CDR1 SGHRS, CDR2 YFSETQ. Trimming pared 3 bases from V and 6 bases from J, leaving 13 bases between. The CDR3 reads CASSSGAWRNIQYF. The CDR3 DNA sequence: TGCGCCAGCAGCTCGGGGGCCTGGAGAAACATTCAGTACTTC. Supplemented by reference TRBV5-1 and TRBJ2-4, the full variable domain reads KAGVTQTPRYLIKTRGQQVTLSCSPISGHRSVSWYQQTPGQGLQFLFEYFSETQRNKGNFPGRFSGRQFSNSRSEMNVSTLELGDSALYLCASSSGAWRNIQYFGAGTRLSVL.

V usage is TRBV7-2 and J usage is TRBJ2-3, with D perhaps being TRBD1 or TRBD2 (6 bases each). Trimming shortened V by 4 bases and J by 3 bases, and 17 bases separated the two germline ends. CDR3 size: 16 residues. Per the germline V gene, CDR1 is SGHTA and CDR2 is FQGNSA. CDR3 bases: TGTGCCAGCAGCTCGGTAGGGGGGAGTGGGACAGATACGCAGTATTTT. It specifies CASSSVGGSGTDTQYF.

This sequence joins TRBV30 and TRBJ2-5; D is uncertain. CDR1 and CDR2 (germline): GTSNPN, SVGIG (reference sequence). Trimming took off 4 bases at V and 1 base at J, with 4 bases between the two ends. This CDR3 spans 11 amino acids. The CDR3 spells CAWTGQETQYF. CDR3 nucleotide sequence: TGTGCCTGGACGGGCCAAGAGACCCAGTACTTC.

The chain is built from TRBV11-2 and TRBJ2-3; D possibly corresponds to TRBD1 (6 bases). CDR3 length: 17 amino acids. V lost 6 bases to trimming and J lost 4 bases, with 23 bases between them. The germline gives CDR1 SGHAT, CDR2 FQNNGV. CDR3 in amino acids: CASRSRAGEAGADTQYF. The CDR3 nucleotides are TGTGCCAGCAGGTCTCGCGCAGGGGAAGCCGGAGCAGATACGCAGTATTTT.

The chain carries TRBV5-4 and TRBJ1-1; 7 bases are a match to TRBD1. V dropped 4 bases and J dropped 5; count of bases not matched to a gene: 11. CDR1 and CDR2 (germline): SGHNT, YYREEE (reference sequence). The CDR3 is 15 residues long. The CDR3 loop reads CASSRDSQVVTEAFF. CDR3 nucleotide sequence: TGTGCCAGCAGCCGGGACAGTCAGGTGGTTACTGAAGCTTTCTTT.

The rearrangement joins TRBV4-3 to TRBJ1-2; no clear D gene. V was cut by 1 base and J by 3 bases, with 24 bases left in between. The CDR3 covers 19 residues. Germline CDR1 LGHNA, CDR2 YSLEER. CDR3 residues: CASSQGAPASGIRDYGYTF. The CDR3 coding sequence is TGCGCCAGCAGCCAAGGCGCCCCAGCATCTGGAATTAGGGACTATGGCTACACCTTC.

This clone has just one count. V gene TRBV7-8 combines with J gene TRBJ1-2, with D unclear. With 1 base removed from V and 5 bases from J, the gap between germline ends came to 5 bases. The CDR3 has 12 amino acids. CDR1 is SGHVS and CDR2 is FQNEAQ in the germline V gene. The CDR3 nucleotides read TGTGCCAGCAGCTTAGGGGATTATGGCTACACCTTC. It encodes CASSLGDYGYTF.

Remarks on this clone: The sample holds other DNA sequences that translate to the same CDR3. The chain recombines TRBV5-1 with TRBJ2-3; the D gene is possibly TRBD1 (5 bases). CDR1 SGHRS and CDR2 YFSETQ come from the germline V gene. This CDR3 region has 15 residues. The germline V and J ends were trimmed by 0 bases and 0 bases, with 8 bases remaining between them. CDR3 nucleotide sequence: TGCGCCAGCAGCTTGGGGGGCGCTAGCACAGATACGCAGTATTTT. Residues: CASSLGGASTDTQYF.

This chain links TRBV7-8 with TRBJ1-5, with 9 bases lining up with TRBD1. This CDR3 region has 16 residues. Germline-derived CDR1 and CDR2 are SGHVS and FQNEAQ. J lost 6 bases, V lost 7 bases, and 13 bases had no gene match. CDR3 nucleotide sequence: TGTGCCAGCATACAGGGCGCCGGGACAGGGACTCAGCCCCAGCATTTT. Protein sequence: CASIQGAGTGTQPQHF.

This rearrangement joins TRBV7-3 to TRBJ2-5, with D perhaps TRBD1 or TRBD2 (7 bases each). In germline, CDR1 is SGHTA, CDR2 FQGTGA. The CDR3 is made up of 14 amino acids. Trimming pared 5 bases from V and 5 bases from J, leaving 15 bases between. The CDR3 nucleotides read TGTGCCAGCAGCCTACAGGGGAGGGGGGAGACCCAGTACTTC. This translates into CASSLQGRGETQYF.

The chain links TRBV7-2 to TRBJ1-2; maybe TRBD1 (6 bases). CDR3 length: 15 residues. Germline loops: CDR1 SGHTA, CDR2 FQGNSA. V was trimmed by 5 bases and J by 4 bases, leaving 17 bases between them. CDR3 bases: TGTGCCAGCAGCATACTCCTTACAGGGCCCTATGGCTACACCTTC. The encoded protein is CASSILLTGPYGYTF.

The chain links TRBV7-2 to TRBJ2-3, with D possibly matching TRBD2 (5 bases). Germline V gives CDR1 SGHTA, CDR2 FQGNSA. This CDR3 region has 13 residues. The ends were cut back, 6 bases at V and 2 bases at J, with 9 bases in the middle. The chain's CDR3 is CASRRASTDTQYF. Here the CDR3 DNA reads TGTGCCAGCAGGAGGGCTTCCACAGATACGCAGTATTTT.

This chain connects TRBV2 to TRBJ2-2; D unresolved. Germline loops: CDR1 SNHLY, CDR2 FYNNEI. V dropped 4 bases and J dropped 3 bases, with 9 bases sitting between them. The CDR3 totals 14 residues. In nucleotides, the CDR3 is TGTGCCAGCAGTGTTTTAAAGGACACCGGGGAGCTGTTTTTT. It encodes CASSVLKDTGELFF.

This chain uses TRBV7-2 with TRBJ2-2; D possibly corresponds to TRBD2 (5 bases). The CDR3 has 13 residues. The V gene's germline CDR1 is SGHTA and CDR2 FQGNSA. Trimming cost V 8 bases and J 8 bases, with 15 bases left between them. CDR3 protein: CASRTVLAGELFF. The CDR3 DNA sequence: TGTGCCAGCCGGACTGTTTTGGCAGGGGAGCTGTTTTTT.

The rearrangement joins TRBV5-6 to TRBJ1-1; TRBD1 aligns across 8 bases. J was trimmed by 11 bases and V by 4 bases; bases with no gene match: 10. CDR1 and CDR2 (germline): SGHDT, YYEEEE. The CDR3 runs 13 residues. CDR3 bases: TGTGCCAGCAGCCCGGGACAGGCGCTTGCTGCTTTCTTT. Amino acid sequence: CASSPGQALAAFF.

The CDR3 region is CASSRQGAIDEQYF. CDR3 bases: TGTGCCAGCAGCAGACAGGGGGCGATCGACGAGCAGTACTTC. V is TRBV6-6 and J is TRBJ2-7; TRBD1 matches 10 bases. V was pared by 6 bases and J by 5 bases, with 7 bases of the junction left unmatched. Germline-derived CDR1 and CDR2 are MNHNY and SVGAGI (reference sequence). The CDR3 length is 14 residues.

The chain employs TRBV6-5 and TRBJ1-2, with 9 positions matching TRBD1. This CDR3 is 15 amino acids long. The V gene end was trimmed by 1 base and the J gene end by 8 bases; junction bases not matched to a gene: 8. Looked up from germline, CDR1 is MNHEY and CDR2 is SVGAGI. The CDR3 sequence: CASSYFPGTGYGYTF. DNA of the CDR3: TGTGCCAGCAGTTACTTCCCCGGGACAGGGTACGGCTACACCTTC.